The sequence of this T cell receptor (beta chain) was determined in a study of persistence of HIV-infected CD4 T cells. Study-level information: Donors had been on suppressive ART for a median of approximately eight years. Study-level findings and limits: TCRbeta richness was lower in CMV- and Gag-responding cells than in anti-CD3/anti-CD28-responding cells. Antigen-responding cells were enriched for degenerate expanded CDR3beta sequences.

Lysates of CMV-infected fibroblasts at 10 ug/mL stimulated these cells. Responding CD4+ T cells were sorted by upregulation of both CD40 ligand and CD69. This was the immunoSEQ version 4 assay in survey mode. Clones were read by immunoSEQ multiplex PCR, and TCRdb kept only the in-frame ones, dropping some. The sample lists 15,000 to 25,000 clones, around 78% occurring once. In its sample, this clone ranks as medium-sized. Its antigen remains unidentified. The CDR3 is 16 residues long. V lost 5 bases to trimming and J lost 7 bases; unmatched junction nucleotides: 13. Germline V CDR1 and CDR2: SNHLY, FYNNEI.

This clonotype was sampled from an adult man with HIV who was CMV-seropositive. Sequenced here: CD4+ T cells sorted from PBMCs after roughly 17-hour stimulation, sampled from a patient who received antiretroviral therapy. The V gene is TRBV2, the J gene TRBJ2-2, with 7 bases that match TRBD2. CDR3 loop: CASSRSRGDQGGELFF. The CDR3 DNA is TGTGCCAGCAGTCGAAGTCGGGGGGACCAGGGCGGGGAGCTGTTTTTT.